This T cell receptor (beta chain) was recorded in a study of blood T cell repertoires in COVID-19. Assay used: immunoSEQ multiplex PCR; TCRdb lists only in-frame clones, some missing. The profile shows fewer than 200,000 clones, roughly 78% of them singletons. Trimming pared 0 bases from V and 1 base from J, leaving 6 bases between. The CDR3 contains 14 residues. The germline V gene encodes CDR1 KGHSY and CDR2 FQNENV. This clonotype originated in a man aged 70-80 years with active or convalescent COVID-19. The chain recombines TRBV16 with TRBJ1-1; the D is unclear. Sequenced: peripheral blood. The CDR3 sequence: CASSQSRENTEAFF. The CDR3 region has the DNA TGTGCCAGCAGCCAATCCCGAGAGAACACTGAAGCTTTCTTT. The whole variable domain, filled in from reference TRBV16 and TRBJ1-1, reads GEEVAQTPKHLVRGEGQKAKLYCAPIKGHSYVFWYQQVLKNEFKFLISFQNENVFDETGMPKERFSAKCLPNSPCSLEIQATKLEDSAVYFCASSQSRENTEAFFGQGTRLTVV.